These 5 T cell receptor beta chains originate from one sample sequenced in a study of T cell changes during pregnancy in multiple sclerosis. Produced via immunoSEQ multiplex PCR; TCRdb's table is partial and in-frame only. The sample gives some 23,000 clones, about nine tenths of which show up once; approximately 13% is in the top ten. The sample here was CD8+ T cells from peripheral blood mononuclear cells, taken in the first trimester of pregnancy. The receptor set was obtained from a female donor in good health, enrolled as a control in a pregnancy study.

The rearrangement joins TRBV6-1 to TRBJ1-5; possibly TRBD1 for D (5 bases). The V gene lost 0 bases and the J gene lost 7 bases, with 13 bases spanning the gap. Germline V gene lookup returns CDR1 MNHNS and CDR2 SASEGT. The CDR3 loop spans 15 amino acids. The CDR3 nucleotides are TGTGCCAGCAGTGAAGCAGCAGGGTCTAAGCAGCCCCAGCATTTT. Encoded protein: CASSEAAGSKQPQHF.

The rearrangement links TRBV2 to TRBJ2-4; D may be TRBD2 (7 bases). Trimming removed 2 bases from V and 9 bases from J, with 17 bases in between. CDR3 length: 15 amino acids. Germline CDR1 is SNHLY and CDR2 is FYNNEI. The CDR3 coding sequence is TGTGCCAGCAGTGAAATTGGTGGGGGGGCGGGCATTCAGTACTTC. It yields the protein CASSEIGGGAGIQYF.

V usage is TRBV15 and J usage is TRBJ2-3; TRBD2 aligns across 13 bases. Looked up from germline, CDR1 is LNHNV and CDR2 is YYDKDF (reference sequence). With V trimmed by 1 base and J by 3 bases, 4 bases remained unmatched. The CDR3 totals 17 residues. The CDR3 coding sequence is TGTGCCACCAGCAGAGTCACTAGCGGGGGGGGGACAGATACGCAGTATTTT. Amino acids: CATSRVTSGGGTDTQYF.

V usage is TRBV19 and J usage is TRBJ2-3, with a weak D call TRBD2 (5 bases). The CDR3 contains 14 residues. V was clipped by 3 bases and J by 0 bases, with 7 bases between them. The germline V gene has CDR1 LNHDA and CDR2 SQIVND (reference sequence). CDR3 region: CASSIRGSTDTQYF. Written as DNA, the CDR3 is TGTGCCAGTAGTATCCGGGGTAGCACAGATACGCAGTATTTT.

CDR3 DNA: TGTGCCAGCAGCGTAGGTTCAGAATACGAGCAGTACTTC. This codes for CASSVGSEYEQYF. The V and J genes are TRBV9 and TRBJ2-7; D not certain. Germline CDR1 reads SGDLS; CDR2 reads YYNGEE. The CDR3 is 13 residues long. V was clipped by 0 bases and J by 4 bases, with 8 bases between them.